This paragraph covers one T cell receptor (beta chain) sequence. The V and J ends lost 3 bases and 2 bases respectively, with 10 bases between them. Germline CDR1 is SGHRS and CDR2 is YFSETQ. This CDR3 region has 14 residues. Membership in each cohort depended on participant-reported clinical history. For recovered donors of Cohort 3, there were two negative PCRs, clearance, or symptom resolution. Under the authors' procedure: Counts of nucleated cells, estimated from reference gene primer amplification, were obtained. The protocol was immunoSEQ multiplex PCR, while the TCRdb copy is restricted to in-frame clones and leaves out a portion. V, J and clone size reflect that table, while D and trimming were determined from the DNA. The sample includes about 250,000 clones, 80% to 90% of them seen just once. This specimen belongs to a study of blood T cell repertoires in COVID-19. Study at large: Sources were T cells, B-cell-depleted T cells, or PBMCs; the material itself was cDNA or gDNA.

The sequenced sample consisted of PBMCs or T cells enriched from blood (not recorded which). This clonotype was obtained from a man aged 18 to 30 who had recovered from COVID-19. The rearrangement joins TRBV5-1 to TRBJ2-3; no definite D call. CDR3 nucleotides: TGCGCCAGCAGCTCAGAAGACAACACAGATACGCAGTATTTT. Translation: CASSSEDNTDTQYF.